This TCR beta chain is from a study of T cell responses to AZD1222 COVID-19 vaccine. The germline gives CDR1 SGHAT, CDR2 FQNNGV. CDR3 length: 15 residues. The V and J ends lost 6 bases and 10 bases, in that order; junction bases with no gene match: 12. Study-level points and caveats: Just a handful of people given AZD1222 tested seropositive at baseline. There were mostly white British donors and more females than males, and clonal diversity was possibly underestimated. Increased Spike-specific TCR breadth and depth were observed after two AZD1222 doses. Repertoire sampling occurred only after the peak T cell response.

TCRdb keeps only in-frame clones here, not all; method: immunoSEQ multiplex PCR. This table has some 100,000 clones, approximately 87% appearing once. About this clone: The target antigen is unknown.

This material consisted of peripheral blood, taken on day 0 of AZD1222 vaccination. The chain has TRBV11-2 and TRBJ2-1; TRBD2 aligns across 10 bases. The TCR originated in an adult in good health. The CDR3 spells CASRDSGGRDSEQFF. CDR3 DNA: TGTGCCAGCAGGGATAGCGGGGGGCGTGACTCCGAGCAGTTCTTC. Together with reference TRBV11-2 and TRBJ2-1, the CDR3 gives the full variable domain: EAGVAQSPRYKIIEKRQSVAFWCNPISGHATLYWYQQILGQGPKLLIQFQNNGVVDDSQLPKDRFSAERLKGVDSTLKIQPAKLEDSAVYLCASRDSGGRDSEQFFGPGTRLTVL.